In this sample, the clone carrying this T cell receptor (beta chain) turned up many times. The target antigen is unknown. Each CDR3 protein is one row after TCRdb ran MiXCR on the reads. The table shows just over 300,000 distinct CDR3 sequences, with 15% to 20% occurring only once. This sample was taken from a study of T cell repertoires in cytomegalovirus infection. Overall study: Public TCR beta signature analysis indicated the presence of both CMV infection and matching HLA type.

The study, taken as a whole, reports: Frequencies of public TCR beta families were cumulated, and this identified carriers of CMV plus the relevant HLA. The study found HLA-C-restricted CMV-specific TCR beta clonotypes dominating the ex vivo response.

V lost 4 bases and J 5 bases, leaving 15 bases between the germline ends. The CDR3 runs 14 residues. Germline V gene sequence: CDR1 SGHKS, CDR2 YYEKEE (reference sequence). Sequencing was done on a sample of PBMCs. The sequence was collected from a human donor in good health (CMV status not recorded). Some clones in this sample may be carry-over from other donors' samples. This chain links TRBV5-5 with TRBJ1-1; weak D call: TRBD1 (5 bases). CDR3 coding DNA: TGTGCCAGCAGCCATGTGTCAGGGTGGACTGAAGCTTTCTTT. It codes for CASSHVSGWTEAFF. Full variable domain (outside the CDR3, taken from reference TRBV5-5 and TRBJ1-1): DAGVTQSPTHLIKTRGQQVTLRCSPISGHKSVSWYQQVLGQGPQFIFQYYEKEERGRGNFPDRFSARQFPNYSSELNVNALLLGDSALYLCASSHVSGWTEAFFGQGTRLTVV.